Included here is one T cell receptor beta chain sequence, with context. Nominal health characterized the donors when sampled, though unrecorded immune exposures were likely. This sample was included in a study of cytomegalovirus exposure and HLA in healthy donors. V was shortened by 2 bases and J by 4 bases, with 9 bases between the two germline ends. Germline CDR1 GTSNPN, CDR2 SVGIG (reference sequence). The CDR3 extends over 12 amino acids. PCR was performed using 60 Vbeta and 13 Jbeta primers. Libraries were prepared by immunoSEQ multiplex PCR; TCRdb keeps only in-frame clonotypes and omits some of them. Among over 150,000 clones listed, roughly nine tenths were seen once.

This receptor was obtained from a woman aged 25 to 39 in good health and CMV-seronegative. Material: PBMCs. This chain uses TRBV30 with TRBJ2-7; D is perhaps TRBD1 (5 bases). CDR3 in DNA: TGTGCCTGGAGTACCAGGGTGTACGAGCAGTACTTC. As protein: CAWSTRVYEQYF.